Listed below are T cell receptor beta chains from one sample, sequenced in a study of cytotoxic CD8 clonotypes in ibrutinib-treated CLL. The table came from immunoSEQ multiplex PCR; TCRdb's copy has only in-frame clones and leaves some out. The table shows 250,000 to 350,000 clones, with more than 70% occurring only once. The sample here was PBMCs, taken at disease progression, from a patient treated with ibrutinib. These receptors came from a human donor with chronic lymphocytic leukemia. CDR3s include the opening cysteine and the closing phenylalanine or tryptophan. A D gene is named only where the DNA matches it firmly. Only part of the rows carry a size: once, few, many, or a class if the clone is expanded.

NA	TRBV6-6	TRBJ2-1	NA	TGTGCCACTACTGGTGAAAGGGCCGTCGGTTACAATGAGCAGTTCTTC	CATTGERAVGYNEQFF
NA	TRBV11-2	TRBJ1-1	NA	TGTGCCAGCAGCTTAATCGGCACTGAAGCTTTCTTT	CASSLIGTEAFF
NA	TRBV4-1	TRBJ1-2	NA	TGCGCCAGCATAGGATGGGATCCCCCCGGCTACACCTTC	CASIGWDPPGYTF
NA	TRBV7-2	TRBJ2-5	TRBD2	TGTGCCAGCAGCTCAGGGACTAGCGGGGGGCTGCCCCAGTACTTC	CASSSGTSGGLPQYF
NA	TRBV21-1	TRBJ2-2	NA	TGTGCCAGCAGTACTGAGCGGATCCGGACCGGGGAGCTGTTTTTT	CASSTERIRTGELFF
NA	TRBV9	TRBJ2-6	NA	TGTGCCAGCACCATCAGCTCTGGGGCCAACGTCCTGACTTTC	CASTISSGANVLTF
NA	TRBV5-6	TRBJ1-6	TRBD1	TGTGCCAGCAGCCTGGGACAGCCATCATACTCCTATAATTCACCCCTCCACTTT	CASSLGQPSYSYNSPLHF
few	TRBV6-5	TRBJ2-3	NA	TGTGCCAGCAGCCTCATCGGCACAGATACGCAGTATTTT	CASSLIGTDTQYF
NA	TRBV7-7	TRBJ2-1	NA	TGTGCCAGCAGCCCGACAGTGCCCCTCGGTGAGCAGTTCTTC	CASSPTVPLGEQFF
NA	TRBV6-5	TRBJ1-2	NA	TGTGCCAGCAGTTACTCAGGAAACTATGGCTACACCTTC	CASSYSGNYGYTF
NA	TRBV9	TRBJ1-3	TRBD1	TGTGCCAGCAGCGTAGCCCCGACAGGGGCGTCTGGAAACACCATATATTTT	CASSVAPTGASGNTIYF
NA	TRBV9	TRBJ1-2	NA	TGTGCCAGCAGCGTAGATTGGGGGCAAAACTATGGCTACACCTTC	CASSVDWGQNYGYTF